Reported below is one TCR beta chain. Its cognate antigen is unknown. The data originate from a study of graft-versus-host responses after intestinal transplantation. Whole-study findings and limits: Among recipient marrow samples, GvH clones were found; some appeared first in ileum or blood.

Profiling relied on immunoSEQ multiplex PCR, and the TCRdb table lists in-frame clones only, not all of them. Of about 96,000 clones listed, just under 95% are singletons. The CDR3 contains 17 residues. Trimming removed 5 bases from V and 8 bases from J; junction bases left unmatched: 14. Germline values: CDR1 ENHRY, CDR2 SYGVKD. The material was unstimulated CD4+ T cells sorted from spleen or lymph node cells, obtained before intestinal transplant. This receptor was taken from a human donor who received an intestinal transplant. The chain employs TRBV10-3 and TRBJ2-2; TRBD2 matches at 10 bases. For the CDR3, the DNA is TGTGCCATCAGTTCAAGCAGTAGCGGGAGGCCATCTGGGGAGCTGTTTTTT. Translation: CAISSSSSGRPSGELFF.